This entry concerns a single T cell receptor beta chain. Its specificity is not known. Germline assignment: CDR1 LGHNA and CDR2 YSLEER. The CDR3 covers 15 residues. The germline V and J ends were trimmed by 1 base and 2 bases, with 12 bases remaining between them. This sample stems from a study of T-cell memory formation after mild COVID-19. Constant-segment primers and 5'RACE yielded cDNA libraries for TCR alpha and TCR beta, each carrying sample barcodes and UMIs. TCRdb recomputed calls from the 5' RACE reads with MiXCR, one row per CDR3 protein. The sample carries a few hundred thousand distinct CDR3 sequences, about a sixth recorded once. Study results and caveats: Clones contracting over day 15 to 85 were CD4/CD8 balanced, with later expanders leaning CD4+. Contracting CD8+ clones were enriched in EMRA, CD4+ mainly in CM and EM. The study detected some responding clones in pre-infection memory, suggesting cross-reactive memory joined.

Sequenced input: PBMCs or a T cell subset sorted from them (not recorded which). This sequence was found in a man younger than 35 who had mild COVID-19 (a few samples of this study predate the infection). Cell type and time point are not known. The V gene is TRBV4-3, the J gene TRBJ2-7; weak D call: TRBD1 (5 bases). The chain's CDR3 is CASSQAAGSAYEQYF. As DNA, the CDR3 is TGCGCCAGCAGCCAAGCAGCAGGGTCGGCCTACGAGCAGTACTTC.